This T cell receptor beta chain came from a study of beta chain features in type 1 diabetes. V shed 4 bases and J shed 1 base, with 13 bases lying between them. The germline V gene encodes CDR1 GTSNPN and CDR2 SVGIG (reference sequence). CDR3 size: 14 residues. As every portion of the isolated RNA was reverse transcribed, the sequencing read expressed TCRB transcripts. The method was immunoSEQ multiplex PCR; TCRdb's version includes in-frame clones alone and lacks a portion of them. The table has around 40,000 clones, roughly 49% seen once; the top ten hold approximately 2.1%. The sequenced sample consisted of Tregs from blood. The genes are TRBV30 and TRBJ1-1; D uncertain. The receptor was isolated from a woman between 18 and 29 years old in good health. Written as DNA, the CDR3 is TGTGCCTGGACCCCTCCGCGGGGGAACACTGAAGCTTTCTTT. Its protein is CAWTPPRGNTEAFF.